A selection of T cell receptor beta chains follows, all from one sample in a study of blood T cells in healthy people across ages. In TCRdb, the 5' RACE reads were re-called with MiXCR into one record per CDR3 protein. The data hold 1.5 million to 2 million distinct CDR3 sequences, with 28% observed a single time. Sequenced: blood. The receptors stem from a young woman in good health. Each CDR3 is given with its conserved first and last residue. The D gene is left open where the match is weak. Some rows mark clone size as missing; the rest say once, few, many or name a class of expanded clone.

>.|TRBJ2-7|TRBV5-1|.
TGCGCCAGCAAAAACCCCGACCGAGCCTACGAGCAGTACTTC
CASKNPDRAYEQYF
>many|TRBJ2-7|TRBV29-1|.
TGCAGCGTAGGTCCGAGGGCAGGGGACTACGAGCAGTACTTC
CSVGPRAGDYEQYF
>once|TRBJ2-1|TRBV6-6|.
TGTGCCAGCAGTTACGGGGCAGGAGTGTTCTCGTTCTTC
CASSYGAGVFSFF
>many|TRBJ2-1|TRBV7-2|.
TGTGCCAGCAGCTTAGAGGGTAGCGGAGCCTACAATGAGCAGTTCTTC
CASSLEGSGAYNEQFF
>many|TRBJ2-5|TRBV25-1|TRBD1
TGTGCCAGCAGTATACCCCCCCGGACAGGGGTGGAAGAGACCCAGTACTTC
CASSIPPRTGVEETQYF
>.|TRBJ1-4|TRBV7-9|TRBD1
TGTGCCAGCAGCCGTTCGGGGACAGGGTTTTCTGAAAAACTGTTTTTT
CASSRSGTGFSEKLFF
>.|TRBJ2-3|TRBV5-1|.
TGCGCCAGCAGCTTGAAGGGACATAGCACAGATACGCAGTATTTT
CASSLKGHSTDTQYF
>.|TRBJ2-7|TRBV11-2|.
TGTGCCAGCACTCCGTGGGTCGATAGCGAGCAGTACTTC
CASTPWVDSEQYF
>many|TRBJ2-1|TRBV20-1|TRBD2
TGCAGTGCTAGCGGGGGGGCTGGCAATGAGCAGTTCTTC
CSASGGAGNEQFF
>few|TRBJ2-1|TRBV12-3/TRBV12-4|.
TGTGCCAGCCGGAGAGCGGCCTCTTACAATGAGCAGTTCTTC
CASRRAASYNEQFF
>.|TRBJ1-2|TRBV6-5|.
TGTGCCAGCAGTTACTCCGGACGGAGTCATGGCTACACCTTC
CASSYSGRSHGYTF
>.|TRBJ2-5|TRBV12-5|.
TGTGCTAGTGGTAACCCCTCGGGGACCCAGTACTTC
CASGNPSGTQYF
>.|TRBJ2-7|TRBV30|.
TGTGCCTGGACTACAGGGAAATTGGTCTACGAGCAGTACTTC
CAWTTGKLVYEQYF
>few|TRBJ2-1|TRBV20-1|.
TGCAGTGCTAGAGTGGCAGGGTGGTCCTACAATGAGCAGTTCTTC
CSARVAGWSYNEQFF
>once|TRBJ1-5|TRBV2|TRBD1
TGTGCCAGCAGAGAGAACAGGGGAAGCAATCAGCCCCAGCATTTT
CASRENRGSNQPQHF
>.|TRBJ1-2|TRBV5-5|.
TGTGCCAGCAGCCAGACGGCAGGGGTCTATGGCTACACCTTC
CASSQTAGVYGYTF
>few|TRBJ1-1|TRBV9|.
TGTGCCAGCAGCGCAGTTATAGGGAACACTGAAGCTTTCTTT
CASSAVIGNTEAFF
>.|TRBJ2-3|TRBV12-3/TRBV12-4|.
TGTGCCAGCAGTACCCGGCCGAGCCCGAGGACAGATACGCAGTATTTT
CASSTRPSPRTDTQYF
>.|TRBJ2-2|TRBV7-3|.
TGTGCCAGCAGTTTCGGCGTCGTCGGAGGCAACGGGGAGCTGTTTTTT
CASSFGVVGGNGELFF
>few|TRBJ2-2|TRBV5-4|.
TGTGCCAGCACCACAAAGGGGCAGGGAGACACCGGGGAGCTGTTTTTT
CASTTKGQGDTGELFF
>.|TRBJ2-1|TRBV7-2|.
TGTGCCAGCAGCTTAGGCCCAGGCCCCTACAATGAGCAGTTCTTC
CASSLGPGPYNEQFF
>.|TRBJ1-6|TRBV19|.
TGTGCCAGTAGTCCCAGCGAGGGTTCACCCCTCCACTTT
CASSPSEGSPLHF
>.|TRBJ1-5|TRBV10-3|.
TGTGCCATCGACGAAAACGGAGGAGGTCAGCCCCAGCATTTT
CAIDENGGGQPQHF
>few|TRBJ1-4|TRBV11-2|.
TGTGCCAGCAGCTTAGACGGGGCCCGCGTTCTGTTTTTT
CASSLDGARVLFF
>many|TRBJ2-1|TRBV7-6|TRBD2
TGTGCCAGCAGCCCACTGACTAGCGGGTACAATGAGCAGTTCTTC
CASSPLTSGYNEQFF
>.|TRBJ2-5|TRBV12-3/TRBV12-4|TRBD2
TGTGCCAGCAGTTTTGATCAAGGACTAGCGGGAGGGGAGCAGTACTTC
CASSFDQGLAGGEQYF
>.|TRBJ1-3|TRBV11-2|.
TGTGCCAGCAGCAAAGACAGGAGACTCTCTGGAAACACCATATATTTT
CASSKDRRLSGNTIYF
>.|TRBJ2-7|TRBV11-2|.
TGTGCCAGCAGCTCTCGGGGGAGGAACAGGGAGGTCCACGAGCAGTACTTC
CASSSRGRNREVHEQYF
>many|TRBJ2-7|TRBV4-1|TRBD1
TGCGCCAGCAGCCAAGCCCAGGGGGTGATCTCCTACGAGCAGTACTTC
CASSQAQGVISYEQYF
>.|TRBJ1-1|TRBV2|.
TGTGCCTGTCGAAGGACACAGAACACTGAAGCTTTCTTT
CACRRTQNTEAFF
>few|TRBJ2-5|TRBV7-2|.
TGTGCCAGCACCCTTGAGATACAAGAGACCCAGTACTTC
CASTLEIQETQYF
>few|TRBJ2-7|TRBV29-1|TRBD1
TGCAGCGTTGGGACAGGGTCGTGCGAGCAGTACTTC
CSVGTGSCEQYF
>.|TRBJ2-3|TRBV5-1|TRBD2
TGCGCCAGCAGCTTGATAGGGACTAGCGAACAGTATTTT
CASSLIGTSEQYF
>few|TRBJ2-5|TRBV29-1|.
TGCAGCGGAGCAGGGTACCAAGAGACCCAGTACTTC
CSGAGYQETQYF
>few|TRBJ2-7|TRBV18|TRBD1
TGTGCCAGCTCACCCTTCGGACAGGGGGGCCACGAGCAGTACTTC
CASSPFGQGGHEQYF
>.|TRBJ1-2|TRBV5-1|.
TGCGCCAGCTCCCTCCAGCACGTAGCGGAAGGCTACACCTTC
CASSLQHVAEGYTF
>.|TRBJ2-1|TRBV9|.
TGTGCCAGCAGCCCATGGGGGACCCCCAATGAGCAGTTCTTC
CASSPWGTPNEQFF
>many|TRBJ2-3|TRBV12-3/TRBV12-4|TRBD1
TGTGCCAGCAGCCTAATACAGGGGTTGGATACGCAGTATTTT
CASSLIQGLDTQYF
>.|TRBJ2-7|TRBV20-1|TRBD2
TGCAGTGCTAGAGCCGGCTCCGGGACTAGCGGGGGGCCGGAGCATGAGCAGTACTTC
CSARAGSGTSGGPEHEQYF
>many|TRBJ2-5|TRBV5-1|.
TGCGCCAGCAGCCGAGACGGGACCCAGTACTTC
CASSRDGTQYF
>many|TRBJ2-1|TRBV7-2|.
TGTGCCAGCAGTCTTGTGAGGGAGCGGGACAATGAGCAGTTCTTC
CASSLVRERDNEQFF
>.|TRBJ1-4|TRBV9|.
TGTGCCAGCAGCCCCGGACGTAATGAAAAACTGGTTTTT
CASSPGRNEKLVF
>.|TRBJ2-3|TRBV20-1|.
TGCAGTTTTGTGTCGGGTTTCGGCGGAACAGATACGCAGTATTTT
CSFVSGFGGTDTQYF
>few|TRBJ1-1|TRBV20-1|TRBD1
TGCAGTGCTAGGGAGGCGGGACAGGGGAACACTGAAGCTTTCTTT
CSAREAGQGNTEAFF
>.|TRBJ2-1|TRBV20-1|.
TGCAGTGCTTTGGGCCCTCGAGGGGTTTACAATGAGCAGTTCTTC
CSALGPRGVYNEQFF
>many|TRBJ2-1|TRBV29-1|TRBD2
TGCAGCGTTGCCCATATTGGCGGGGGCTACAATGAGCAGTTCTTC
CSVAHIGGGYNEQFF
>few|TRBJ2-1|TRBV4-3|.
TGCGCCAGCAGTACTAGGTTTGGTAATGAGCAGTTCTTC
CASSTRFGNEQFF
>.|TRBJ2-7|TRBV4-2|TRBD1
TGTGCCAGCAGCCAATCTGGGGACAGCTACGAGCAGTACTTC
CASSQSGDSYEQYF
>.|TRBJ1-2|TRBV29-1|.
TGCAGCGTTGAATCGGCAGGGTTGGGCTACACCTTC
CSVESAGLGYTF
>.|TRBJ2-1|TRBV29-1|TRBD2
TGCAGCGTTGACCTAGCGGGCTACAATGAGCAGTTCTTC
CSVDLAGYNEQFF
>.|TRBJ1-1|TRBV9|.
TGTGCCAGCAGCGTAGTAGGGCAAGACACTGAAGCTTTCTTT
CASSVVGQDTEAFF
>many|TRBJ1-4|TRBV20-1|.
TGCAGTGCTAGAGATGCCAGGCTTAATGAAAAACTGTTTTTT
CSARDARLNEKLFF
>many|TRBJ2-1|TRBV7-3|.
TGTGCCAGCAGAGGAAGGTCGGCTGAGCAGTTCTTC
CASRGRSAEQFF
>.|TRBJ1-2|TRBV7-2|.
TGTGCCAGCAGCTTAGATTTTGCCAGGGGAGAAGGCTACACCTTC
CASSLDFARGEGYTF
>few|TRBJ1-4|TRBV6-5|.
TGTGCCAGCAGCATTAACAGACAGCGCGTTAATGAAAAACTGTTTTTT
CASSINRQRVNEKLFF
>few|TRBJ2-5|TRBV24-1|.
TGTGCCACCAGTGATCTTTCTGATCCGAAGACCCAGTACTTC
CATSDLSDPKTQYF
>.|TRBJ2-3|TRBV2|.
TGTGCCAGCAGTGTCTGGGAAACTAGCACAGATATGCAGTATTTT
CASSVWETSTDMQYF
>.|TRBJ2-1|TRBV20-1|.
TGCAGTGCTAGGGACCCCGGGCCAGAGGTTGAGCAGTTCTTC
CSARDPGPEVEQFF
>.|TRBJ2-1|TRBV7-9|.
TGTGCCAGCAGCCCCGGGTTGAGGCAGGGACCTTCCTACAATGAGCAGTTCTTC
CASSPGLRQGPSYNEQFF